This TCR beta chain stems from a study of blood T cell repertoires in COVID-19. On the study more broadly: Samples of COVID-19 (acute and convalescent) were obtained from the United States, Italy and Spain. PBMCs, B-cell-depleted T cells, or T cells were the source of the cDNA or gDNA that made up the material.

The protocol was immunoSEQ multiplex PCR, while the TCRdb copy is restricted to in-frame clones and leaves out a portion. The sample contains 70,000 to 95,000 clones, 80% to 90% of which appear only once. CDR1 and CDR2 from the germline V gene are LGHDT and YNNKEL (reference sequence). V was pared by 4 bases and J by 0 bases, with 10 bases between. The CDR3 sequence is 15 residues long. The chain joins TRBV3-1 (or the pseudogene TRBV3-2) to TRBJ1-3, with D perhaps TRBD1 (5 bases). The sequence was obtained from a man between 65 and 85 years old with active or convalescent COVID-19. The sample was peripheral blood. The CDR3 is CASSPAGVSGNTIYF. CDR3 coding DNA: TGTGCCAGCAGCCCCGCGGGGGTCTCTGGAAACACCATATATTTT.